A selection of T cell receptor beta chains follows, all from one sample in a study of regulatory T cells in long-lasting Graves disease. TCRdb itself ran the multiplex PCR reads through MiXCR, one entry per CDR3 protein. This sample has more than 300,000 distinct CDR3 sequences, with about 20% found just once. The sample was peripheral blood mononuclear cells (PBMCs), taken when the disease was refractory, from a patient treated with antithyroid drugs. These receptors originate from a female donor with Graves disease. Each CDR3 is given with its conserved first and last residue. A D gene is named only where the DNA matches it firmly. A clone size is listed for some rows: how often the clone was seen (once, few, many), or a class if it is expanded.

CDR3nt	CDR3aa	abundance	v_gene	j_gene	d_gene
TGCAGTGCTAGCCCGGGACAGGGTTTCAATCAGCCCCAGCATTTT	CSASPGQGFNQPQHF	few	TRBV20-1	TRBJ1-5	TRBD1
TGTGCCAGCAGTTACGGACAGGGGGGCCTTTTCAATCAGCCCCAGCATTTT	CASSYGQGGLFNQPQHF	few	TRBV6-2/TRBV6-3	TRBJ1-5	TRBD1
TGTGCCAGCAGTTTAACAGGGGCGATTAGCAATCAGCCCCAGCATTTT	CASSLTGAISNQPQHF	many	TRBV12-3/TRBV12-4	TRBJ1-5	TRBD1
TGTGCCACCAGCCCCTCTACTAGAAGGCCCCAAGAGACCCAGTACTTC	CATSPSTRRPQETQYF	many	TRBV24-1	TRBJ2-5	NA
TGTGCCAGCAGCTTCGAGGGGGCTGGGGCCAACGTCCTGACTTTC	CASSFEGAGANVLTF	many	TRBV28	TRBJ2-6	NA
TGTGCCAGCAGTTTATCGGCAGCCTACCTCTATGGCTACACCTTC	CASSLSAAYLYGYTF	many	TRBV12-3/TRBV12-4	TRBJ1-2	NA
TGTGCCAGCGGGCGGCGGAGGACTGCAACTAATGAAAAACTGTTTTTT	CASGRRRTATNEKLFF	many	TRBV12-3/TRBV12-4	TRBJ1-4	NA
TGCAGCGTCCGGGACAGGGCGGGGAACACTGAAGCTTTCTTT	CSVRDRAGNTEAFF	many	TRBV29-1	TRBJ1-1	TRBD1
TGCAGTGTTCGCAGGGAGGCGAACTACGAGCAGTACTTC	CSVRREANYEQYF	few	TRBV20-1	TRBJ2-7	NA
TGCAGCGTTGTGGCCTTGTGGGGGGGGACTGAAGCTTTCTTT	CSVVALWGGTEAFF	few	TRBV29-1	TRBJ1-1	NA
TGTGCCAGCTCACCAGTAGCGCAGGGAGGAAACACCGGGGAGCTGTTTTTT	CASSPVAQGGNTGELFF	NA	TRBV18	TRBJ2-2	NA
TGTGCCAGCAGTCGCTCCCTGCGGAGGCTCCAAGAGACCCAGTACTTC	CASSRSLRRLQETQYF	many	TRBV12-3/TRBV12-4	TRBJ2-5	NA
TGTGCCAGCAGCCAAGGGATACGGGGGCGAATGAACACTGAAGCTTTCTTT	CASSQGIRGRMNTEAFF	few	TRBV3-1	TRBJ1-1	NA
TGTGCCAGCAGCCACAAGCTTAACACAGATACGCAGTATTTT	CASSHKLNTDTQYF	NA	TRBV14	TRBJ2-3	NA
TGTGCCAGCTCACCGCAGGGGGCGGACACTGAAGCTTTCTTT	CASSPQGADTEAFF	NA	TRBV18	TRBJ1-1	TRBD1
TGTGCCAGCAGTTACTCCCAGGGCGGCAGGGGAGGAAATGGCTACACCTTC	CASSYSQGGRGGNGYTF	NA	TRBV6-2/TRBV6-3	TRBJ1-2	NA
TGTGCCAGCACGGACGGGGGTGAAAAACTGTTTTTT	CASTDGGEKLFF	many	TRBV12-3/TRBV12-4	TRBJ1-4	NA